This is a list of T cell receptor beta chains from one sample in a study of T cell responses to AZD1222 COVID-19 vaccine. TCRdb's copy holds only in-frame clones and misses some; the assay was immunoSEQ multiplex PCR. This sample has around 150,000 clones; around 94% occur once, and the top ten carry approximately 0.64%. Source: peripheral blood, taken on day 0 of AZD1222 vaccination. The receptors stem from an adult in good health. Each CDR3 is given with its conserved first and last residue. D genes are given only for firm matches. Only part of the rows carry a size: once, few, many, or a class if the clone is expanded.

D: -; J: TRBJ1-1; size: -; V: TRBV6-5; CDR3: CASRQAQDTEAFF; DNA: TGTGCCAGCAGACAGGCGCAGGACACTGAAGCTTTCTTT
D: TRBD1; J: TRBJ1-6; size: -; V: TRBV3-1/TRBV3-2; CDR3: CASSLTPGQGNSPLHF; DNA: TGTGCCAGCAGCCTTACCCCGGGACAGGGTAATTCACCCCTCCACTTT
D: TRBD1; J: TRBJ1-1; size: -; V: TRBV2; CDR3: CASRPGGSGTEAFF; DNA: TGTGCCAGCAGGCCAGGGGGGTCGGGGACTGAAGCTTTCTTT
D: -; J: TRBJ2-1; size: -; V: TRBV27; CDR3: CASAARGPPGEQFF; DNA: TGTGCCAGCGCCGCTCGGGGTCCCCCGGGTGAGCAGTTCTTC
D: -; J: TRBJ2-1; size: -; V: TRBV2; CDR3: CASSSDYLYNEQFF; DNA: TGTGCCAGCAGTTCCGACTACCTCTACAATGAGCAGTTCTTC
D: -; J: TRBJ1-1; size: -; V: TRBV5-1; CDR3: CASSLYEGSDAFF; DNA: TGCGCCAGCAGCTTGTATGAAGGCTCGGATGCTTTCTTT
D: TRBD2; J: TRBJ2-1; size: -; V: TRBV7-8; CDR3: CASSLDGLAGYNEQFF; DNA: TGTGCCAGCAGCTTAGACGGACTAGCGGGCTACAATGAGCAGTTCTTC
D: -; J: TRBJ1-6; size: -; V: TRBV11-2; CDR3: CASSLEGSSPLHF; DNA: TGTGCCAGCAGCCTAGAGGGCTCTTCACCCCTCCACTTT
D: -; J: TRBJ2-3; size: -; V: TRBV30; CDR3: CAWSPRGGGGDTQYF; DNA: TGTGCCTGGAGTCCTCGGGGGGGAGGGGGCGATACGCAGTATTTT
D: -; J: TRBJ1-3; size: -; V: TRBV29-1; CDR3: CSAMAGNTIYF; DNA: TGCAGCGCGATGGCTGGAAACACCATATATTTT
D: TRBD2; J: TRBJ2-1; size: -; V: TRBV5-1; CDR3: CASSLGTGTRIYNEQFF; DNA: TGCGCCAGCAGCTTGGGGACCGGGACTAGAATATACAATGAGCAGTTCTTC
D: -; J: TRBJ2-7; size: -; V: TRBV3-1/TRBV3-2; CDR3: CASGQTYEQYF; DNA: TGTGCCAGCGGGCAGACCTACGAGCAGTACTTC
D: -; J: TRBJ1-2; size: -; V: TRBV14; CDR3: CASSRKFTPGYGYTF; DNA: TGTGCCAGCAGCCGGAAATTTACACCCGGGTATGGCTACACCTTC
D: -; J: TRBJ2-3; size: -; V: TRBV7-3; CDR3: CASSLSGTLITDTQYF; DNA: TGTGCCAGCAGCTTAAGTGGGACCCTTATAACAGATACGCAGTATTTT
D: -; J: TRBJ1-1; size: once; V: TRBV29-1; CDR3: CSGGAGWDTEAFF; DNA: TGCAGCGGGGGCGCGGGGTGGGACACTGAAGCTTTCTTT
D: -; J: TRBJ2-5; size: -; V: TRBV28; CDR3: CASSLSYMTIETQYF; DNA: TGTGCCAGCAGTTTATCATATATGACGATCGAGACCCAGTACTTC
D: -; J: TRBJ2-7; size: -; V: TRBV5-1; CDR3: CASSLEVAGSYEQYF; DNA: TGCGCCAGCAGCTTGGAGGTGGCAGGGTCCTACGAGCAGTACTTC
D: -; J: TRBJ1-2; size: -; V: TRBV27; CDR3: CASSLQWGGYGYTF; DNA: TGTGCCAGCAGTTTACAGTGGGGTGGCTATGGCTACACCTTC
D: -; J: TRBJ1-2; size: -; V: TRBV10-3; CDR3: CAISEFGSGYGYTF; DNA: TGTGCCATCAGTGAATTCGGGTCCGGCTATGGCTACACCTTC
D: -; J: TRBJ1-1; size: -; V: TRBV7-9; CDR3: CASSLSHDLGGEAFF; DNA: TGTGCCAGCAGCTTGAGTCATGACCTCGGGGGTGAAGCTTTCTTT
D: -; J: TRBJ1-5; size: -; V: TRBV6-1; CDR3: CASSESDNQPQHF; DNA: TGTGCCAGCAGTGAATCCGACAATCAGCCCCAGCATTTT
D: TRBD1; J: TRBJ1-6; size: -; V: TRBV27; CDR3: CASSFQTSDRGRAPLHF; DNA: TGTGCCAGCAGTTTCCAGACTTCGGACAGGGGGAGGGCACCCCTCCACTTT
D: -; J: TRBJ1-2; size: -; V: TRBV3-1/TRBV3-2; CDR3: CASSPMGGAYGYTF; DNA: TGTGCCAGCAGCCCCATGGGGGGTGCCTATGGCTACACCTTC
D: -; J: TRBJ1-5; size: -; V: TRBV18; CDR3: CASSRGDQPQHF; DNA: TGTGCCAGCTCCCGGGGGGATCAGCCCCAGCATTTT
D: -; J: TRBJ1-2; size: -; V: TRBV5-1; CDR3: CASSLDGGGYTF; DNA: TGCGCCAGCAGCTTGGATGGGGGCGGCTACACCTTC
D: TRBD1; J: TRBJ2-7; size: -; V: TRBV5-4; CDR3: CASSRDRHEQYF; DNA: TGTGCCAGCAGCCGGGACAGACACGAGCAGTACTTC
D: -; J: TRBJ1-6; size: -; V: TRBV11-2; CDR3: CASSLRLRDSPLHF; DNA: TGTGCCAGCAGCCTTAGGCTCCGGGATTCACCCCTCCACTTT
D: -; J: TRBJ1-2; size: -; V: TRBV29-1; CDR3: CSVGAGTTGYTF; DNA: TGCAGCGTTGGTGCGGGGACAACTGGCTACACCTTC
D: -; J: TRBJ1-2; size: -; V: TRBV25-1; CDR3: CASSESVGSNYGYTF; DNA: TGTGCCAGCAGTGAAAGTGTAGGTTCTAACTATGGCTACACCTTC
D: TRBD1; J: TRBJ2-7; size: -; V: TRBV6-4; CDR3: CASRPGQGMRRNTYEQYF; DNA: TGTGCCAGCAGGCCGGGACAGGGGATGCGGCGGAACACCTACGAGCAGTACTTC
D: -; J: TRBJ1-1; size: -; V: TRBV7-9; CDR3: CASSPRTLQANTEAFF; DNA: TGTGCCAGCAGCCCTCGGACGCTACAAGCGAACACTGAAGCTTTCTTT
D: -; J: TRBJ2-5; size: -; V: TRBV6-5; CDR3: CASRDGETQYF; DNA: TGTGCCAGCAGAGACGGTGAGACCCAGTACTTC
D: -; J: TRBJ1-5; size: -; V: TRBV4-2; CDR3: CASSQSGDSDQPQHF; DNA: TGTGCCAGCAGCCAGTCAGGGGATTCCGATCAGCCCCAGCATTTT
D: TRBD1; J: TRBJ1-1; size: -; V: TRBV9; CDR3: CASSQGVAVKNTEAFF; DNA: TGTGCCAGCAGCCAGGGGGTAGCAGTCAAGAACACTGAAGCTTTCTTT
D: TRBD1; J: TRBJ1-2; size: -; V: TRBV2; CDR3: CASSSDRENGYTF; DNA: TGTGCCAGCAGCTCGGACAGGGAAAATGGCTACACCTTC
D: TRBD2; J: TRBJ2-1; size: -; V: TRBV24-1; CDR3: CATIRREGGTNEQFF; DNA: TGTGCCACCATCCGGCGGGAGGGCGGGACCAATGAGCAGTTCTTC
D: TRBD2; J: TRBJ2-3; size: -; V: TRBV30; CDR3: CASRVAGGSDTQYF; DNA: TGTGCCTCCCGCGTGGCGGGAGGGTCAGATACGCAGTATTTT
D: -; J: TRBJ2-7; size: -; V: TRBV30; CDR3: CAWSDGTPYF; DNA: TGTGCCTGGAGTGATGGGACACCCTACTTC
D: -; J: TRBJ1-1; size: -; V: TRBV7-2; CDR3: CASSFRRDTEAFF; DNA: TGTGCCAGCAGCTTCAGACGGGACACTGAAGCTTTCTTT
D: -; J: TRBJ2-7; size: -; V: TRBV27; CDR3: CASSRPGSYEQYF; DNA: TGTGCCAGCAGTCGGCCGGGCTCCTACGAGCAGTACTTC
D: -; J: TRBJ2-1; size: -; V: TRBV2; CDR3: CASRGGHLYNEQFF; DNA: TGTGCCAGCAGGGGGGGGCACTTATACAATGAGCAGTTCTTC
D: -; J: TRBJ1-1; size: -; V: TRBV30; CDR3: CAWISASRMNTEAFF; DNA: TGTGCCTGGATTTCGGCATCTAGGATGAACACTGAAGCTTTCTTT
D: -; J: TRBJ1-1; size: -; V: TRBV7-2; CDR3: CASSLVKRPEAFF; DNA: TGTGCCAGCAGCTTAGTGAAGAGACCAGAAGCTTTCTTT
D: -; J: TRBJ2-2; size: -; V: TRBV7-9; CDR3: CASSLSEAGGELFF; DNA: TGTGCCAGCAGCTTATCCGAAGCTGGCGGGGAGCTGTTTTTT
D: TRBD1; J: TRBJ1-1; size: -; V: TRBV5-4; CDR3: CASSSDREAFF; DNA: TGTGCCAGCAGCTCGGACAGGGAAGCTTTCTTT